The T cell receptor beta chain under discussion was sequenced for a study of cytomegalovirus exposure and HLA in healthy donors. Study-level findings and limits: Later analysis demonstrated an association between a missense DCLRE1C variant and TCR beta V- and J-gene trimming. There were fewer than 200 TCR beta chains listed as cytomegalovirus-associated. Segments of the TCR beta V type were, in most cases, productive about 87% or about 30% of the time in an earlier analysis.

This clone was detected only once. Its target is not known. PCR was performed using 60 Vbeta and 13 Jbeta primers. The table came from immunoSEQ multiplex PCR; TCRdb's copy has only in-frame clones and leaves some out. This sample has roughly 200,000 clones, with around 77% found just once. Germline CDR1 is SGHDT and CDR2 is YYEEEE. This CDR3 comprises 14 residues. V was trimmed by 0 bases and J by 0 bases, leaving 6 bases between them. The source material was PBMCs. The rearrangement links TRBV5-6 to TRBJ2-5; D gene ambiguous. This sequence originates from a man aged 60 to 69 in good health and CMV-seronegative. DNA of the CDR3: TGTGCCAGCAGCTTGGTATCCTACCAAGAGACCCAGTACTTC. It encodes CASSLVSYQETQYF. Based on the CDR3 plus reference TRBV5-6 and TRBJ2-5, the full variable domain is DAGVTQSPTHLIKTRGQQVTLRCSPKSGHDTVSWYQQALGQGPQFIFQYYEEEERQRGNFPDRFSGHQFPNYSSELNVNALLLGDSALYLCASSLVSYQETQYFGPGTRLLVL.